This TCR beta chain emerged from a study of T cells in women clearing cervical HPV infection. Findings and limits, study-wide: Richness plus V gene abundances separated cases from controls with AUC 0.8 to 0.85.

Some clones are missing from TCRdb's copy, which holds only in-frame ones; the method was immunoSEQ multiplex PCR. This sample lists about 17,000 clones; its ten largest clones have around 10%. Germline CDR1 is DFQATT and CDR2 is SNEGSKA (reference sequence). The CDR3 is made up of 13 amino acids. V gave up 6 bases and J gave up 0 bases; unmatched junction bases: 3. Details on this clone: Its antigen is still unknown. Coverage ceases 3 residues before the CDR3 finishes, and the germline J gene fills in the end.

The sequenced sample consisted of blood buffy coat. This TCR came from a woman aged 18 to 75 with a cervical HPV16 infection that either progressed to CIN3+ or cleared (not recorded which). This sequence joins TRBV20-1 and TRBJ2-7; the match to TRBD2 covers 9 bases. CDR3: CSARTSASYEQYF. CDR3 DNA, as far as it was read: TGCAGTGCGAGGACTAGCGCCTCCTACGAG.